This T cell receptor (beta chain) was sequenced during a study of blood T cell repertoires in COVID-19. Clones were read by immunoSEQ multiplex PCR, and TCRdb kept only the in-frame ones, dropping some. The sample carries about 300,000 clones, about 82% recorded once. The source is a woman aged 50 to 60 with acute or convalescent COVID-19. Sequenced sample: peripheral blood.

CDR3 bases: TGTGCCAGCAGCCAAGATCCGGCTAGCGGATCTTACAATGAGCAGTTCTTC. Its translation is CASSQDPASGSYNEQFF. The V gene is TRBV3-1 (or the pseudogene TRBV3-2), the J gene TRBJ2-1; 7 bases line up with TRBD2. The CDR3 extends over 17 amino acids. The V gene end was trimmed by 0 bases and the J gene end by 4 bases; junction bases not matched to a gene: 9. The V gene's germline CDR1 is LGHDT and CDR2 YNNKEL (reference sequence).